The clone carrying this TCR beta chain came up a few times. This record comes from a study of blood T cell repertoires in COVID-19. Deletions cut 2 bases from V and 3 bases from J, with 17 bases between. The CDR3 runs to 17 residues. Per the germline V gene, CDR1 is SGHVS and CDR2 is FQNEAQ. Clones were sequenced by immunoSEQ multiplex PCR, and TCRdb holds only the in-frame ones, with some missing. The sample has 150,000 to 200,000 clones, over 60% seen once. The source material was peripheral blood. The rearrangement joins TRBV7-8 to TRBJ1-3, with D perhaps TRBD1 (5 bases). The TCR was taken from a woman in her 70s with acute or convalescent COVID-19. The CDR3 sequence is CASSLRGVGSGGNTIYF. The CDR3 nucleotides are TGTGCCAGCAGCTTAAGGGGTGTTGGTTCGGGTGGAAACACCATATATTTT. The variable domain in full, completed from reference TRBV7-8 and TRBJ1-3, reads GAGVSQSPRYKVAKRGQDVALRCDPISGHVSLFWYQQALGQGPEFLTYFQNEAQLDKSGLPSDRFFAERPEGSVSTLKIQRTQQEDSAVYLCASSLRGVGSGGNTIYFGEGSWLTVV.